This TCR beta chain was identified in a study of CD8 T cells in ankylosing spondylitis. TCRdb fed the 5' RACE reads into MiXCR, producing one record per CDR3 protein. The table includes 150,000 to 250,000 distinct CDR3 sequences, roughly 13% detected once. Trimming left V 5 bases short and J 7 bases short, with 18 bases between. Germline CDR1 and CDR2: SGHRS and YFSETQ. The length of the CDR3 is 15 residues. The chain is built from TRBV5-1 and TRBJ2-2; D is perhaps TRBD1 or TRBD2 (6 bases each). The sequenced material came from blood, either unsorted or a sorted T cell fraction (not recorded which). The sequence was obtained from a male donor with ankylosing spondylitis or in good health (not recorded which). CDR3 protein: CASRNEPGASGELFF. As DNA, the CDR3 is TGCGCCAGCAGGAATGAGCCGGGGGCAAGCGGGGAGCTGTTTTTT. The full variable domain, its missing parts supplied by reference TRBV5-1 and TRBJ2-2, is KAGVTQTPRYLIKTRGQQVTLSCSPISGHRSVSWYQQTPGQGLQFLFEYFSETQRNKGNFPGRFSGRQFSNSRSEMNVSTLELGDSALYLCASRNEPGASGELFFGEGSRLTVL.